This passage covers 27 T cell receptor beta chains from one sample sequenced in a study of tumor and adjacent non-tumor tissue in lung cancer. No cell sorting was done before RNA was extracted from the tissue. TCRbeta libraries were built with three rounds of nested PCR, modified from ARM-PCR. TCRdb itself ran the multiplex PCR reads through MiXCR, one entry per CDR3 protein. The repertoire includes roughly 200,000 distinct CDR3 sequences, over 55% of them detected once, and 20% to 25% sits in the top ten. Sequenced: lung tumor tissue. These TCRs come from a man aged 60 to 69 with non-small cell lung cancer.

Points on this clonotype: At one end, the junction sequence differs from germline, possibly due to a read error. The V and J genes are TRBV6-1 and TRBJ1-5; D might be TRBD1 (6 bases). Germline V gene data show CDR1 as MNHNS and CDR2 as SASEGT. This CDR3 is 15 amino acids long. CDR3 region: CGSSEGGLGNQPQHF. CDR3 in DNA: TGTGGCAGCAGTGAAGGGGGTCTGGGCAATCAGCCCCAGCATTTT.

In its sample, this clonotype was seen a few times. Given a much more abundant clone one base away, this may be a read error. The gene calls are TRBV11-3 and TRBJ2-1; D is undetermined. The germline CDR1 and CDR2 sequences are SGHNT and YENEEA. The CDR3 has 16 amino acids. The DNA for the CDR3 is TGTACCAGCAGCTTAGATCGGGTAGCTTTCTGGAATGAGCAGTTCTTC. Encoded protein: CTSSLDRVAFWNEQFF.

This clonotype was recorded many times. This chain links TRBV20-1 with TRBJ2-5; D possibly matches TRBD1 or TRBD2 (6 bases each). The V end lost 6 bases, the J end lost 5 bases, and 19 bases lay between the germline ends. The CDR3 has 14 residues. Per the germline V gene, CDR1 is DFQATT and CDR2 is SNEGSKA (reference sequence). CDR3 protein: CSAGRPGGGETQYF. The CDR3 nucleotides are TGCAGTGCGGGTCGTCCAGGAGGGGGGGAGACCCAGTACTTC.

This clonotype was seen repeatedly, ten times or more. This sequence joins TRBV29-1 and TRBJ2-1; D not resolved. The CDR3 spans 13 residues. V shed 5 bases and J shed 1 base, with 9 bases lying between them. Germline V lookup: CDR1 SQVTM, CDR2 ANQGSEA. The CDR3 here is CSVTLSSYNEQFF. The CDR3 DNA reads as TGCAGCGTTACCTTGAGTTCCTACAATGAGCAGTTCTTC.

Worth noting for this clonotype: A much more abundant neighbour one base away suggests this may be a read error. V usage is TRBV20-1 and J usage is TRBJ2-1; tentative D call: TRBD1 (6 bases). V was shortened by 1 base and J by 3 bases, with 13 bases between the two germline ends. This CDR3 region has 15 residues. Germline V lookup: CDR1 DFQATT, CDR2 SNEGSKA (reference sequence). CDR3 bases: TGCAGTGCTAGAGCCGACGGACAGCTCTACAATGAGCAGTTCTTC. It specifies CSARADGQLYNEQFF.

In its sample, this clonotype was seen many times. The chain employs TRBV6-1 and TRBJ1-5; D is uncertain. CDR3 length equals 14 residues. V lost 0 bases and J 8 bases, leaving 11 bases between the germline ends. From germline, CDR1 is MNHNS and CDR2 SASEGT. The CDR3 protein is CASSEAFSGEPQHF. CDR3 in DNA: TGTGCCAGCAGTGAAGCCTTCTCCGGGGAGCCCCAGCATTTT.

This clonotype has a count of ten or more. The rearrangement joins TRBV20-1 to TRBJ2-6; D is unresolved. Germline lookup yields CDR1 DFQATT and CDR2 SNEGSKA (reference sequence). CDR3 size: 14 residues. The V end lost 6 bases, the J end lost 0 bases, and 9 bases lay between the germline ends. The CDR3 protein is CSARPFSGANVLTF. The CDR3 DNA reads TGCAGTGCCCGGCCTTTCTCTGGGGCCAACGTCCTGACTTTC.

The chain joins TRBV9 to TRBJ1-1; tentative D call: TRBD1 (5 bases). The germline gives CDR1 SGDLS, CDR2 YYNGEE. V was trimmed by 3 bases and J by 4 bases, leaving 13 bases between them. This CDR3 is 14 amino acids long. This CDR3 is CASSAGRESTEAFF. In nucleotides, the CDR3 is TGTGCCAGCAGCGCGGGACGGGAATCCACTGAAGCTTTCTTT.

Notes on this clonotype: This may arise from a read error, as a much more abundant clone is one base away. The DNA for the CDR3 is TGCACCGGGGACCGGGGCTCGACCACAGATACGCAGTATTTT. This sequence encodes CTGDRGSTTDTQYF. This chain links TRBV20-1 with TRBJ2-3; TRBD1 or TRBD2 may be the D gene (5 bases each). The CDR3 is 14 amino acids. Germline CDR1 is DFQATT and CDR2 is SNEGSKA (reference sequence).

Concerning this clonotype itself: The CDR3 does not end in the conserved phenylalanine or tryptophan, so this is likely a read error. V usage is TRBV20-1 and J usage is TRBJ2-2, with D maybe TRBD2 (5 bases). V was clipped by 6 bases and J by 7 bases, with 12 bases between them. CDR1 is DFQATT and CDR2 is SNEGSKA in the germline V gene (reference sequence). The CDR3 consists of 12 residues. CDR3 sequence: CSAQEGIGELFS. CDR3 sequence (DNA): TGCAGTGCCCAAGAGGGCATCGGGGAGCTGTTTTCT.

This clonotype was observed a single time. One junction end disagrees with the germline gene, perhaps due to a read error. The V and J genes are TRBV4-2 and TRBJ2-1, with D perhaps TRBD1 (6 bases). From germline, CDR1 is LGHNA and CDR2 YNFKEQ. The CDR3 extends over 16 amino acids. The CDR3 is CANSQEFVVGGNEQFF. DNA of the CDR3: TGTGCCAACAGCCAAGAGTTTGTAGTAGGGGGCAATGAGCAGTTCTTC.

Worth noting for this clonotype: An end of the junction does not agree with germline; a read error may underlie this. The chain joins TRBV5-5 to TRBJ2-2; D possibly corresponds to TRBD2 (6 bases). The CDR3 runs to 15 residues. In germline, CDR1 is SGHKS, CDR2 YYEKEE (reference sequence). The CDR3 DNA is TGTGCCAGCAGGATAAGTGGGGGGAACACCGGGGAGCTGTTTTTC. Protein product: CASRISGGNTGELFF. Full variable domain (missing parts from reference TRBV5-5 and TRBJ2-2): DAGVTQSPTHLIKTRGQQVTLRCSPISGHKSVSWYQQVLGQGPQFIFQYYEKEERGRGNFPDRFSARQFPNYSSELNVNALLLGDSALYLCASRISGGNTGELFFGEGSRLTVL.

DNA for the CDR3: TGTGCCACCGGGGGGGTATCAGCTAGTTATGGCTACACCTTC. It translates to CATGGVSASYGYTF. The V gene is TRBV6-6, the J gene TRBJ1-2; D may be TRBD1 (5 bases). Germline V CDR1 and CDR2: MNHNY, SVGAGI (reference sequence). The CDR3 runs 14 residues. V was clipped by 10 bases and J by 5 bases, with 20 bases between them.

CDR3 loop: CASSLMAPTEAFF. The DNA for the CDR3 is TGTGCCAGCAGCTTGATGGCGCCCACTGAAGCTTTCTTT. The chain recombines TRBV5-6 with TRBJ1-1, with D hard to call. The CDR3 extends over 13 amino acids. Germline V gives CDR1 SGHDT, CDR2 YYEEEE. The germline V and J ends were trimmed by 1 base and 4 bases, with 8 bases remaining between them.

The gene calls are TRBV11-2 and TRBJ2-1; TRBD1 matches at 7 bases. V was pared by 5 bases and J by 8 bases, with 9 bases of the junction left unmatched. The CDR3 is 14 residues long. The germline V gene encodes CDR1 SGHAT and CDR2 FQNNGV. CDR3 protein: CASSLAYRGDEQFF. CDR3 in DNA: TGTGCCAGCAGCCTTGCTTACAGGGGCGATGAGCAGTTCTTC.

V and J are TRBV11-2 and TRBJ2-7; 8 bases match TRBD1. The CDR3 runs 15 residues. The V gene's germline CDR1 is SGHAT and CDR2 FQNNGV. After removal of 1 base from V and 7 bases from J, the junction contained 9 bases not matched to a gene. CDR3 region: CASSLVTDRAGEQYF. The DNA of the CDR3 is TGTGCCAGCAGCTTAGTGACGGACAGGGCGGGTGAGCAGTACTTC. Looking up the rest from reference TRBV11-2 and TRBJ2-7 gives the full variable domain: EAGVAQSPRYKIIEKRQSVAFWCNPISGHATLYWYQQILGQGPKLLIQFQNNGVVDDSQLPKDRFSAERLKGVDSTLKIQPAKLEDSAVYLCASSLVTDRAGEQYFGPGTRLTVT.

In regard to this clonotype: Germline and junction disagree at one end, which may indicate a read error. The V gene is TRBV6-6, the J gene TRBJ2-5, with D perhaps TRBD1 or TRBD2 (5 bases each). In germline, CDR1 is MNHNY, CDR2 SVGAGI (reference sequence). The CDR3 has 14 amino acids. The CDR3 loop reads CASWSWGSVGTQYF. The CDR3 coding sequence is TGCGCCAGCTGGAGCTGGGGGTCGGTAGGGACCCAGTACTTC.

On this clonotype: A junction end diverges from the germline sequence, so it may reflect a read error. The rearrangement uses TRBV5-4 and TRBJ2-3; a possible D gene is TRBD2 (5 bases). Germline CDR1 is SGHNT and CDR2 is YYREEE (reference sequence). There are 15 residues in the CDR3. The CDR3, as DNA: TGTGCCAGCAGCTTTTACGGGATAGGCATAGATACGCGGTATTTT. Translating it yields CASSFYGIGIDTRYF.

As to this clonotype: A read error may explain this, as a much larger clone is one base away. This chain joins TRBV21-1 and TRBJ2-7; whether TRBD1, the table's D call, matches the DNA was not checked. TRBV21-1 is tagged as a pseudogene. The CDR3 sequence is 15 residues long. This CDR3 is CASSIRRTGIDELYF. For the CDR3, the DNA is TGTGCCAGCAGCATACGACGGACAGGGATCGACGAGCTGTACTTC.

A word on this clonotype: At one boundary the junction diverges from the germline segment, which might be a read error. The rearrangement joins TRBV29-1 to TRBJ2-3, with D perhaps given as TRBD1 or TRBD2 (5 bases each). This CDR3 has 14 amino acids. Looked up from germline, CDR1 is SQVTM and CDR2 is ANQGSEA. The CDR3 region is CCVVSGAVTDTQYF. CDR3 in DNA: TGCTGCGTTGTGTCCGGGGCAGTCACAGATACGCAGTATTTT.

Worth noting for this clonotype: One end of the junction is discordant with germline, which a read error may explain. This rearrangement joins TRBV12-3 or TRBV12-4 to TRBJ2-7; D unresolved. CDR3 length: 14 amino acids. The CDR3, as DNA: TGTGCCAGCAGTTCACGGTCTGTGACCTACGAGCAGTGCTTC. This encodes CASSSRSVTYEQCF.

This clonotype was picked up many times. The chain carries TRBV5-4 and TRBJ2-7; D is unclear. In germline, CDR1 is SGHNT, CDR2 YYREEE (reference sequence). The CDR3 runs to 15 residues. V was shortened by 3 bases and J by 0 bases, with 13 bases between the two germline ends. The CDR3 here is CASSSRYSDSYEQYF. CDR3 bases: TGTGCCAGCAGCTCCCGGTACTCCGACTCCTACGAGCAGTACTTC.

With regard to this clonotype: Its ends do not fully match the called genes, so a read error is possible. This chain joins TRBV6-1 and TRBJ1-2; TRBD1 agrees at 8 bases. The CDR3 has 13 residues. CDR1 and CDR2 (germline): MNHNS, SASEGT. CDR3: CASRVTGDYCYTF. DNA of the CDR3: TGTGCCAGCAGGGTGACAGGGGACTATTGCTACACCTTC.

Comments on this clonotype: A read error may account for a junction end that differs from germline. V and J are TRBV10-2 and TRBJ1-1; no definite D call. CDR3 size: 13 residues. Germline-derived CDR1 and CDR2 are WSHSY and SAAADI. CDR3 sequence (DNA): TGTACCAGCAGTACGAACAGAGACACTGAAGCTTTCTTT. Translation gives CTSSTNRDTEAFF.

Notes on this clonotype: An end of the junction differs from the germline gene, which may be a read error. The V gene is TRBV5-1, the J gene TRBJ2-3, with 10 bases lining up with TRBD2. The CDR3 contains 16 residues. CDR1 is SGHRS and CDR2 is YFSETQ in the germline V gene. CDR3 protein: CASSLAPSGGTDTQFF. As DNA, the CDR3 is TGCGCCAGCAGCTTGGCCCCTAGCGGGGGCACAGATACGCAGTTTTTT. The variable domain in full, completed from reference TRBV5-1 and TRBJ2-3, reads KAGVTQTPRYLIKTRGQQVTLSCSPISGHRSVSWYQQTPGQGLQFLFEYFSETQRNKGNFPGRFSGRQFSNSRSEMNVSTLELGDSALYLCASSLAPSGGTDTQFFGPGTRLTVL.

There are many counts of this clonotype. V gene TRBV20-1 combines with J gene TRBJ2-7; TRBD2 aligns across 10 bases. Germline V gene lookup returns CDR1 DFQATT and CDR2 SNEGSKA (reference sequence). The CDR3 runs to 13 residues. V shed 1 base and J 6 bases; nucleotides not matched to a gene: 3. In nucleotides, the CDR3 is TGCAGTGCTAGAGGACTAGCGGGCCGCGAGCAGTACTTC. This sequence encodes CSARGLAGREQYF.

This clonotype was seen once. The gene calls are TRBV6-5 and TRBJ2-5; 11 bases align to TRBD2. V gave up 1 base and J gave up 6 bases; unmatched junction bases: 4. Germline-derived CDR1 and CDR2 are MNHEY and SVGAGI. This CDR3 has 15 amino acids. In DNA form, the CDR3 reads TGTGCCAGCAGTTACTATCGACTAGCGGGGAAGACCCAGTACTTC. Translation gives CASSYYRLAGKTQYF.